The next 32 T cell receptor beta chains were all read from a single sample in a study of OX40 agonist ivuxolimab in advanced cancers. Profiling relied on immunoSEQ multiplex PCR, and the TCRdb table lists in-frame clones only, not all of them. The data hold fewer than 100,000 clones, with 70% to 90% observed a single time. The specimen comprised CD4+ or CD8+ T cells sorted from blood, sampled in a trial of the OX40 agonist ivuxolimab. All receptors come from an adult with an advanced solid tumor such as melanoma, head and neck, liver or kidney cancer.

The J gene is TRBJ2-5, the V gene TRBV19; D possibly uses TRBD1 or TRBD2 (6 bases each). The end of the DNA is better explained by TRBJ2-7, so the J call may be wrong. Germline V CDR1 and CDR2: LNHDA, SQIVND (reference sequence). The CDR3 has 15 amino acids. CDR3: CASTPGRGPYYEQYF. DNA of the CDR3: TGTGCCAGTACCCCGGGACGGGGGCCTTACTACGAGCAGTACTTC.

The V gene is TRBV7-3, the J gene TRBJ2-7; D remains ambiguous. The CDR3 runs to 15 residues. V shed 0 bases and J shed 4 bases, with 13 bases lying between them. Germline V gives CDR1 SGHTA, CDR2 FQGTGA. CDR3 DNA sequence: TGTGCCAGCAGCTTAACGCCGGTACAGTTTTACGAGCAGTACTTC. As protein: CASSLTPVQFYEQYF.

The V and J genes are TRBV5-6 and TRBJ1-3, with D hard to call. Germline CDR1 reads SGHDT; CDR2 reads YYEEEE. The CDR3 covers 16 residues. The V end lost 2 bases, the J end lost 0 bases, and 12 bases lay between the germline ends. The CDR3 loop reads CASSFVLAGSGNTIYF. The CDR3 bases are TGTGCCAGCAGCTTCGTTCTCGCGGGCTCTGGAAACACCATATATTTT.

Written as DNA, the CDR3 is TGTGCCAGCACTGCCACGCAGGGAACAAACGTCCTGACTTTC. Its translation is CASTATQGTNVLTF. This rearrangement joins TRBV2 to TRBJ2-6; tentative D call: TRBD1 (5 bases). Germline V lookup: CDR1 SNHLY, CDR2 FYNNEI. V was pared by 7 bases and J by 10 bases, with 17 bases between. The CDR3 loop spans 14 amino acids. The full variable domain, with the rest looked up from reference TRBV2 and TRBJ2-6, is EPEVTQTPSHQVTQMGQEVILRCVPISNHLYFYWYRQILGQKVEFLVSFYNNEISEKSEIFDDQFSVERPDGSNFTLKIRSTKLEDSAMYFCASTATQGTNVLTFGAGSRLTVL.

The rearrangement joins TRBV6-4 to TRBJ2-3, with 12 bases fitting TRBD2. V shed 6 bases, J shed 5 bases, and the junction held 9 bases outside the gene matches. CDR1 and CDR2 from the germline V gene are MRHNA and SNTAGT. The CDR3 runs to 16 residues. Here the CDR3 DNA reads TGTGCCAGCAGAATGTCTAGCGGGGGGGCCGTAGATACGCAGTATTTT. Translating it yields CASRMSSGGAVDTQYF.

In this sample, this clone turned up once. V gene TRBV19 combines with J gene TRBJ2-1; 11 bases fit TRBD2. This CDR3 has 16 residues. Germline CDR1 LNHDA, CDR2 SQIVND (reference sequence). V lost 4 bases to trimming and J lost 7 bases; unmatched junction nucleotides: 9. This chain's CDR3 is CASSKGVAGGVNEQFF. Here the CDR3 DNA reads TGTGCCAGTAGTAAGGGAGTAGCGGGAGGGGTAAATGAGCAGTTCTTC.

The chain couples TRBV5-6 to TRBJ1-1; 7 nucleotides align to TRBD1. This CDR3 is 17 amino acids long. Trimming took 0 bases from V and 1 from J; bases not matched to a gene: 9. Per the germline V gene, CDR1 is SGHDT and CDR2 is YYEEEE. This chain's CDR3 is CASSLVLWDSQNTEAFF. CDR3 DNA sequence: TGTGCCAGCAGCTTGGTGCTTTGGGACAGTCAGAACACTGAAGCTTTCTTT.

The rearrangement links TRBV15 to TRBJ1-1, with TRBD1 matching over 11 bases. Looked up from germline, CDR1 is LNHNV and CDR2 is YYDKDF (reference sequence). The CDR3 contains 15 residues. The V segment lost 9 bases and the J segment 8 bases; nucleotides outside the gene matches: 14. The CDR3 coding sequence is TGTGCCACTAAGTCCGGGACAGGGGGTCGGAGAGAAGCTTTCTTT. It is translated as CATKSGTGGRREAFF.

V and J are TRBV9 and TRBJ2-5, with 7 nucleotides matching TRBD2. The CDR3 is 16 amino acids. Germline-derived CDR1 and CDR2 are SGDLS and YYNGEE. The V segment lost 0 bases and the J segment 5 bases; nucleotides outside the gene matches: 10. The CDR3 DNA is TGTGCCAGCAGCGTAGCGGGAGGAGGTTCGGGGGAGACCCAGTACTTC. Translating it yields CASSVAGGGSGETQYF.

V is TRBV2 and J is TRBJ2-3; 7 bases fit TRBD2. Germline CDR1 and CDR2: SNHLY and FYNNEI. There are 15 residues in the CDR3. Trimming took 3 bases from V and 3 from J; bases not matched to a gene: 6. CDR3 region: CASSDPWGGTDTQYF. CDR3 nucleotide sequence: TGTGCCAGCAGTGACCCCTGGGGGGGGACAGATACGCAGTATTTT.

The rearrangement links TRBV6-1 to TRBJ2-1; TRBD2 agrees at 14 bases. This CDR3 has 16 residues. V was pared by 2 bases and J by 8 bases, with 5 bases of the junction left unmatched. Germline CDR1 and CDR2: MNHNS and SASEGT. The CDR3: CASSEWGLAGADEQFF. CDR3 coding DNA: TGTGCCAGCAGTGAATGGGGACTAGCGGGAGCCGATGAGCAGTTCTTC.

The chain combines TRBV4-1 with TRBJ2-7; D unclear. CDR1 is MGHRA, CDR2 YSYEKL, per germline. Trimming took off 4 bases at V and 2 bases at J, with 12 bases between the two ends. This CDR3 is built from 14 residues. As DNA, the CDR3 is TGCGCCAGCAGCCCGACCCGGGTCCCCTACGAGCAGTACTTC. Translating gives CASSPTRVPYEQYF.

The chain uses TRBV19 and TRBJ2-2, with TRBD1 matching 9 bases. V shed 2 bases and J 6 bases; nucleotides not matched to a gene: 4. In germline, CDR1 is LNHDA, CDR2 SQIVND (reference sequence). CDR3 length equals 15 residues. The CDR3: CASSILQGASGELFF. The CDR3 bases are TGTGCCAGTAGTATATTACAGGGGGCTTCCGGGGAGCTGTTTTTT.

In DNA form, the CDR3 reads TGTGCCAGCAGTTACACCTCCTACGAGCAGTACTTC. This translates into CASSYTSYEQYF. The chain recombines TRBV6-6 with TRBJ2-7; D not resolved. Germline CDR1 reads MNHNY; CDR2 reads SVGAGI (reference sequence). The CDR3 totals 12 residues. V lost 2 bases, J lost 0 bases, and 2 bases lay in between.

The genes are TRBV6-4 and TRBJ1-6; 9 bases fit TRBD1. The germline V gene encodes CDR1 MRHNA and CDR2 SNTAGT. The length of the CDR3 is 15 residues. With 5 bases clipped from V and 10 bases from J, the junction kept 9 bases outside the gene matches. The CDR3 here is CASSRTGEGSSPLHF. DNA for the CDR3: TGTGCCAGCAGTCGGACAGGGGAAGGAAGCTCACCCCTCCACTTT.

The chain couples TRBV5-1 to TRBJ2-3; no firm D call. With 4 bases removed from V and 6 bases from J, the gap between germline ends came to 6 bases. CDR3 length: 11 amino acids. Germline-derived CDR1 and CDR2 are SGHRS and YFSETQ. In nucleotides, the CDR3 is TGCGCCAGCAGCGATGGGGATACGCAGTATTTT. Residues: CASSDGDTQYF.

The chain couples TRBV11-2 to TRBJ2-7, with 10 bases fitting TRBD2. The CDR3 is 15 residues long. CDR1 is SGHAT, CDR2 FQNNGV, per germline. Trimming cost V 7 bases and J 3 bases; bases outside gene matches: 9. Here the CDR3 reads CASMPGLAASYEQYF. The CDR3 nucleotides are TGTGCCAGCATGCCTGGACTAGCGGCCAGCTACGAGCAGTACTTC.

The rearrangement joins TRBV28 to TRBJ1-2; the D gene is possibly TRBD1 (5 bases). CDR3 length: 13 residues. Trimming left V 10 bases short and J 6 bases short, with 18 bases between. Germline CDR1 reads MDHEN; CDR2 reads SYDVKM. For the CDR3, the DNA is TGTGCCACCAGGTGGGACCCCGTAGATGGCTACACCTTC. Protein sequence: CATRWDPVDGYTF.

CDR3 bases: TGTGCCAGCAGCTTGGACAGCTTAAGGCCCCAGCATTTT. Protein product: CASSLDSLRPQHF. The rearrangement joins TRBV5-5 to TRBJ1-5; the D is unclear. With 0 bases removed from V and 9 bases from J, the gap between germline ends came to 10 bases. Germline lookup yields CDR1 SGHKS and CDR2 YYEKEE (reference sequence). CDR3 length equals 13 residues.

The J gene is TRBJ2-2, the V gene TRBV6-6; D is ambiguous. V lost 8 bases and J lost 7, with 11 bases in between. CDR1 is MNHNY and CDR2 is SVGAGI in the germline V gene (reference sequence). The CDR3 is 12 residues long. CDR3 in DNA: TGTGCCAGCGAGGAGCCGGGCGGGGAGCTGTTTTTT. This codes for CASEEPGGELFF.

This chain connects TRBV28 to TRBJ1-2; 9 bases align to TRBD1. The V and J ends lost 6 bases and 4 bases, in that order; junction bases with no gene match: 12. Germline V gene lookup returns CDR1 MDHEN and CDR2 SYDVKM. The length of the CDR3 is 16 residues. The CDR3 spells CASSRPTGGGGYGYTF. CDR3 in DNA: TGTGCCAGCAGCCGGCCGACAGGGGGTGGGGGCTATGGCTACACCTTC.

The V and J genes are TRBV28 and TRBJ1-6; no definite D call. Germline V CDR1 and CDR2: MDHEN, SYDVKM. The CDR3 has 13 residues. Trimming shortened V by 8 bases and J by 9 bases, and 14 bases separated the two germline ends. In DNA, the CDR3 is TGTGCCAGCGAGAATAGGATCGCTTCACCCCTCCACTTT. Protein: CASENRIASPLHF.

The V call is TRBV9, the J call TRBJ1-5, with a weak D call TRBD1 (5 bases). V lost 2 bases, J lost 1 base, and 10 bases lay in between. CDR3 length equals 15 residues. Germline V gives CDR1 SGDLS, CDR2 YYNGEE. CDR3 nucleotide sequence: TGTGCCAGCAGCGTCGGGGGATGGAGCAATCAGCCCCAGCATTTT. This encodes CASSVGGWSNQPQHF.

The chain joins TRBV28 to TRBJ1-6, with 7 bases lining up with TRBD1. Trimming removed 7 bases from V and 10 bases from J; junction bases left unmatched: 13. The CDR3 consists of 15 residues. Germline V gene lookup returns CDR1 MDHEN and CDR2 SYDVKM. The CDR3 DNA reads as TGTGCCAGCACTCAGGGGGGTAGAGAAAGCTCACCCCTCCACTTT. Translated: CASTQGGRESSPLHF.

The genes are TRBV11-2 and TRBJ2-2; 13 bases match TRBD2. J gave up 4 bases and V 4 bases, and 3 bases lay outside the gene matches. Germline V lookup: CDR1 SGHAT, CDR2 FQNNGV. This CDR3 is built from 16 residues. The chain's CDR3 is CASSSGLAGVTGELFF. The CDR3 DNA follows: TGTGCCAGCAGCTCCGGACTAGCGGGAGTCACCGGGGAGCTGTTTTTT.

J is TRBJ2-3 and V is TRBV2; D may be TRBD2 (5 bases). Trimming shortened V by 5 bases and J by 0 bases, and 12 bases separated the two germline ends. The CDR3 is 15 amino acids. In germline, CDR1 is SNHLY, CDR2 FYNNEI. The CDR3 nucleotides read TGTGCCAGCAGTCCAGCGGAGAGAAGCACAGATACGCAGTATTTT. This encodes CASSPAERSTDTQYF.

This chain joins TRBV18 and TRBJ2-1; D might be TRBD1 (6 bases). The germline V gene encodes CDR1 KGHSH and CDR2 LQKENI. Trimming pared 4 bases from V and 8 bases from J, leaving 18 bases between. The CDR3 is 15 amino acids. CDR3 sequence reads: CASSLSGTWTDEQFF. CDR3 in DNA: TGTGCCAGCTCACTTTCCGGGACATGGACCGATGAGCAGTTCTTC.

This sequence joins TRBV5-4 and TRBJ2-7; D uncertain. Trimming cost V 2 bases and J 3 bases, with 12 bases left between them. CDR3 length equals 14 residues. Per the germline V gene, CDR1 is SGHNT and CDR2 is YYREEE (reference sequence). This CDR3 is CASSFAGLVYEQYF. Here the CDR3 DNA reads TGTGCCAGCAGCTTTGCAGGCCTGGTCTACGAGCAGTACTTC.

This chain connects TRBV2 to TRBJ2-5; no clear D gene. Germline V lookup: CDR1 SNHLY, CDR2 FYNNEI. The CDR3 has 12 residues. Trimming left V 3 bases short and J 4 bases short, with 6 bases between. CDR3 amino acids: CASSDDAETQYF. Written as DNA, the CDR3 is TGTGCCAGCAGTGATGATGCAGAGACCCAGTACTTC.

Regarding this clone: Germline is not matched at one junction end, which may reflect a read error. The CDR3 is CASSSGTDQETQHF. The CDR3 nucleotides read TGCGCCAGCAGCTCAGGGACAGACCAAGAGACCCAGCACTTC. The rearrangement links TRBV5-1 to TRBJ2-5; 7 bases agree with TRBD1. Germline CDR1 SGHRS, CDR2 YFSETQ. The length of the CDR3 is 14 residues.

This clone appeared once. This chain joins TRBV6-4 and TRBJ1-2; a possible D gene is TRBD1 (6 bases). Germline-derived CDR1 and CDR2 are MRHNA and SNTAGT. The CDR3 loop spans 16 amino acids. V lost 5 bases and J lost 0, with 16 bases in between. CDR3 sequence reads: CASSPDRLSTNYGYTF. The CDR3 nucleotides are TGTGCCAGCAGTCCGGACAGACTTTCAACTAACTATGGCTACACCTTC.

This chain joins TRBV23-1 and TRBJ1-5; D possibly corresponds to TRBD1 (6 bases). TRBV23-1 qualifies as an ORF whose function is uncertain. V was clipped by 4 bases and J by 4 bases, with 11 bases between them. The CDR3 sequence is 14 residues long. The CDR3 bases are TGCGCCAGCAGTCGGGGGGGCCCTAATCAGCCCCAGCATTTT. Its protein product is CASSRGGPNQPQHF.